This TCR beta chain was retrieved from a study of blood T cell repertoires in COVID-19. Looked up from germline, CDR1 is SNHLY and CDR2 is FYNNEI. Trimming cost V 3 bases and J 8 bases; bases outside gene matches: 6. The CDR3 runs to 14 residues. Here immunoSEQ multiplex PCR was the method, and the copy in TCRdb shows in-frame clones only, minus some. The sample has roughly 380,000 clones; over 75% are singletons. The sequenced sample consisted of PBMCs or T cells enriched from blood (not recorded which). The chain has TRBV2 and TRBJ1-4, with TRBD1 matching over 7 bases. The source of this sequence is a woman under 40 who had recovered from COVID-19. The CDR3 region is CASSDYRGGEKLFF. The CDR3 DNA follows: TGTGCCAGCAGTGATTACAGGGGAGGAGAAAAACTGTTTTTT.